The clone carrying this T cell receptor (beta chain) appeared a few times. The sample belongs to a study of technical replicates of blood from a handful of donors. Assay used: immunoSEQ multiplex PCR; TCRdb lists only in-frame clones, some missing. The sample records fewer than 95,000 clones, roughly nine tenths being singletons. Sequencing input: T cells isolated from PBMCs. The sequence came from a human donor in good health.

The CDR3 coding sequence is TGTGCCTGGAGTGTATCCCTCTCGGGGTCCGAGACCCAGTACTTC. Protein sequence: CAWSVSLSGSETQYF. The genes are TRBV30 and TRBJ2-5; perhaps TRBD2 as D (5 bases). The CDR3 length is 15 residues. Germline V gene data show CDR1 as GTSNPN and CDR2 as SVGIG (reference sequence). V lost 0 bases and J lost 5, with 16 bases in between.